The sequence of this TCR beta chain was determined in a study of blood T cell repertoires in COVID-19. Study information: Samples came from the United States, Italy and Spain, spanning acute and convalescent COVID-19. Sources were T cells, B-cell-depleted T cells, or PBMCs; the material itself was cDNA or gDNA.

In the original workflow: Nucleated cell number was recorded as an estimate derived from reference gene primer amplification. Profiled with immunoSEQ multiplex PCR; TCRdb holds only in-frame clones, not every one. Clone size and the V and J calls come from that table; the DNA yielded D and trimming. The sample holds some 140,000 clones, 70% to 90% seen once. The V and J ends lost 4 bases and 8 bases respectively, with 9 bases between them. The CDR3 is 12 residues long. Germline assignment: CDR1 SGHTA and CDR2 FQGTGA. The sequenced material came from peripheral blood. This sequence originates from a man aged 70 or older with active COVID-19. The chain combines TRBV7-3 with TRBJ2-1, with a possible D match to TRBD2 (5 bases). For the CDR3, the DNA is TGTGCCAGCAGCTCCTCCGGGGATGAGCAGTTCTTC. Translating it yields CASSSSGDEQFF.